This entry lists 15 T cell receptor beta chains sequenced from one sample in a study of T cell responses to AZD1222 COVID-19 vaccine. TCRdb's copy holds only in-frame clones and misses some; the assay was immunoSEQ multiplex PCR. The sample carries 140,000 to 150,000 clones, roughly 91% recorded once. This sample comprised peripheral blood, obtained on day 0 of AZD1222 vaccination. The receptors here all came from an adult in good health.

The rearrangement links TRBV5-4 to TRBJ2-5, with D possibly being TRBD1 or TRBD2 (5 bases each). The length of the CDR3 is 14 residues. Germline V gene sequence: CDR1 SGHNT, CDR2 YYREEE (reference sequence). Trimming stripped 4 bases from V and 2 bases from J, with 12 bases between. CDR3 sequence: CASSARDGQETQYF. CDR3 in DNA: TGTGCCAGCAGCGCCCGGGACGGACAAGAGACCCAGTACTTC.

The V gene is TRBV5-8, the J gene TRBJ2-7; D is perhaps TRBD2 (6 bases). Germline V lookup: CDR1 SGHTS, CDR2 YDEGEE. Between the trimmed V and J ends, which lost 4 bases and 3 bases, there was a span of 11 bases. The CDR3 is 13 amino acids. CDR3 nucleotide sequence: TGTGCCAGCAGCCGAGAGGAGGGCTACGAGCAGTACTTC. Its translation is CASSREEGYEQYF.

The genes are TRBV11-2 and TRBJ1-1; D is ambiguous. CDR1 is SGHAT, CDR2 FQNNGV, per germline. This CDR3 comprises 15 residues. The V end lost 4 bases, the J end lost 4 bases, and 16 bases lay between the germline ends. The CDR3 DNA is TGTGCCAGCAGCTCTCCCTTCGTGGGGAGCACTGAAGCTTTCTTT. Its translation is CASSSPFVGSTEAFF.

This rearrangement joins TRBV19 to TRBJ2-7, with a possible D match to TRBD2 (5 bases). Per the germline V gene, CDR1 is LNHDA and CDR2 is SQIVND (reference sequence). The V end lost 3 bases, the J end lost 5 bases, and 5 bases lay between the germline ends. The CDR3 loop spans 11 amino acids. CDR3 in amino acids: CASSMRDEQYF. The CDR3 bases are TGTGCCAGTAGTATGAGGGACGAGCAGTACTTC.

This sequence joins TRBV5-5 and TRBJ1-3, with D unresolved. Looked up from germline, CDR1 is SGHKS and CDR2 is YYEKEE (reference sequence). This CDR3 has 14 amino acids. The V end was cut by 0 bases, the J end by 7 bases, with 11 bases between. CDR3 DNA sequence: TGTGCCAGCAGCTTGGTCGGGGAGTGGAACACCATATATTTT. It yields the protein CASSLVGEWNTIYF.

The V gene is TRBV7-9, the J gene TRBJ1-2; a possible D gene is TRBD1 (5 bases). The CDR3 extends over 13 amino acids. The germline CDR1 and CDR2 sequences are SEHNR and FQNEAQ (reference sequence). Trimming took 0 bases from V and 8 from J, leaving 10 bases between them. Here the CDR3 DNA reads TGTGCCAGCAGCTTAGCGAAGGGGCAGGGCTACACCTTC. Encoded protein: CASSLAKGQGYTF.

Only one count was recorded for this clone. This chain connects TRBV24-1 to TRBJ2-3; TRBD1 matches at 7 bases. J was trimmed by 2 bases and V by 2 bases; bases with no gene match: 6. Germline V gene lookup returns CDR1 KGHDR and CDR2 SFDVKD. This CDR3 has 16 amino acids. CDR3 DNA: TGTGCCACCAGTGATTGGAGACAGGGAACCACAGATACGCAGTATTTT. Translating gives CATSDWRQGTTDTQYF.

V is TRBV7-9 and J is TRBJ1-3; D call uncertain. V lost 8 bases, J lost 2 bases, and 10 bases lay in between. Germline V lookup: CDR1 SEHNR, CDR2 FQNEAQ (reference sequence). The CDR3 has 13 amino acids. The CDR3 region is CASGDGAGNTIYF. In DNA, the CDR3 is TGTGCCAGCGGTGACGGGGCTGGAAACACCATATATTTT.

The rearrangement uses TRBV14 and TRBJ1-6, with D tentatively TRBD1 (6 bases). Trimming removed 3 bases at V and 9 bases at J, with 15 bases between. CDR3 length: 15 residues. Germline CDR1 reads SGHDN; CDR2 reads FVKESK. As DNA, the CDR3 is TGTGCCAGCAGCCAGCTGGGGGGGGCGCTTTCACCCCTCCACTTT. The encoded protein is CASSQLGGALSPLHF.

The chain couples TRBV5-5 to TRBJ2-7; 7 bases align to TRBD1. There are 15 residues in the CDR3. The V segment lost 1 base and the J segment 2 bases; nucleotides outside the gene matches: 6. Per germline, CDR1 SGHKS and CDR2 YYEKEE (reference sequence). CDR3 nucleotide sequence: TGTGCCAGCAGCTTGAACTTCGGGACAGCCTACGAGCAGTACTTC. Amino acids: CASSLNFGTAYEQYF. Combining the CDR3 with reference TRBV5-5 and TRBJ2-7 gives the whole variable domain DAGVTQSPTHLIKTRGQQVTLRCSPISGHKSVSWYQQVLGQGPQFIFQYYEKEERGRGNFPDRFSARQFPNYSSELNVNALLLGDSALYLCASSLNFGTAYEQYFGPGTRLTVT.

The rearrangement joins TRBV6-5 to TRBJ1-6, with D hard to call. CDR3 size: 13 residues. Germline CDR1 reads MNHEY; CDR2 reads SVGAGI. V lost 0 bases and J lost 6, with 3 bases in between. The CDR3 sequence: CASSYSGNSPLHF. The CDR3 DNA reads as TGTGCCAGCAGTTACTCGGGTAATTCACCCCTCCACTTT.

This clone was recorded only once. The chain links TRBV23-1 to TRBJ1-4, with D tentatively TRBD1 (5 bases). TRBV23-1 is recorded as an ORF, its role being uncertain. The CDR3 is made up of 15 amino acids. Trimming removed 0 bases at V and 4 bases at J, with 9 bases between. This CDR3 reads CASSQSAGNNEKLFF. CDR3 nucleotide sequence: TGCGCCAGCAGTCAATCCGCAGGGAATAATGAAAAACTGTTTTTT.

The rearrangement joins TRBV9 to TRBJ2-7; D perhaps matches TRBD2 (6 bases). This CDR3 is 15 amino acids long. Trimming took off 1 base at V and 1 base at J, with 12 bases between the two ends. Looked up from germline, CDR1 is SGDLS and CDR2 is YYNGEE. The CDR3 protein is CASSVYGGPSYEQYF. CDR3 nucleotide sequence: TGTGCCAGCAGCGTATACGGGGGTCCGTCCTACGAGCAGTACTTC. Full variable domain (outside the CDR3, taken from reference TRBV9 and TRBJ2-7): DSGVTQTPKHLITATGQRVTLRCSPRSGDLSVYWYQQSLDQGLQFLIQYYNGEERAKGNILERFSAQQFPDLHSELNLSSLELGDSALYFCASSVYGGPSYEQYFGPGTRLTVT.

V is TRBV2 and J is TRBJ1-1, with no clear D. Germline V gene data show CDR1 as SNHLY and CDR2 as FYNNEI. CDR3 length equals 12 residues. V lost 5 bases to trimming and J lost 1 base, with 5 bases between them. The CDR3 loop is CASSSENTEAFF. The CDR3 DNA sequence: TGTGCCAGCAGTTCAGAGAACACTGAAGCTTTCTTT.

J is TRBJ1-1 and V is TRBV19; weak D call: TRBD1 (6 bases). Deletions cut 5 bases from V and 7 bases from J, with 14 bases between. The germline V gene has CDR1 LNHDA and CDR2 SQIVND (reference sequence). This CDR3 is built from 13 residues. The CDR3, as DNA: TGTGCCAGTAGTGCAGCGACAGGTAGTGAAGCTTTCTTT. It encodes CASSAATGSEAFF.